This TCR beta chain was captured by sequencing in a study of cytomegalovirus exposure and HLA in healthy donors. Study details: An earlier analysis identified fewer than 130 million unique TCR beta sequences in 150 million to 200 million T cells.

The PCR made use of 60 Vbeta and 13 Jbeta primers. Clones were read by immunoSEQ multiplex PCR, and TCRdb kept only the in-frame ones, dropping some. The sample totals 100,000 to 150,000 clones. Findings of the study overall: By HLA locus, TCR association rates varied in a later analysis, with DRB1 showing the most and HLA-C the fewest.

V was cut by 3 bases and J by 5 bases, with 9 bases left in between. CDR1 is SGDLS, CDR2 YYNGEE, per germline. There are 12 residues in the CDR3. Notes on this clone: Its specificity is unknown.

Though probably carrying unrecorded immune exposures, donors were nominally healthy at sampling. Sequencing was done on a sample of PBMCs. The sequence came from a man aged 18 to 29 in good health and CMV-seronegative. The chain uses TRBV9 and TRBJ2-7; D call uncertain. The CDR3 is CASSGQANEQYF. In nucleotides, the CDR3 is TGTGCCAGCAGCGGGCAGGCCAACGAGCAGTACTTC.